These 9 T cell receptor beta chains share one sample of origin, sequenced in a study of blood T cell repertoires in COVID-19. Profiled with immunoSEQ multiplex PCR; TCRdb holds only in-frame clones, not every one. Among about 72,000 clones listed, around 80% were seen once. Material for sequencing was peripheral blood. These receptors were taken from a human donor in a cohort sampled during active COVID-19.

The chain combines TRBV30 with TRBJ1-1; 9 bases align to TRBD1. Trimming took 5 bases from V and 8 from J; bases not matched to a gene: 12. The CDR3 runs 14 residues. Germline V lookup: CDR1 GTSNPN, CDR2 SVGIG (reference sequence). CDR3 bases: TGTGCCTGGGAAAATACAGGGGGCAGTCACGAAGCTTTCTTT. Its translation: CAWENTGGSHEAFF.

The chain joins TRBV20-1 to TRBJ1-5; weak D call: TRBD1 (6 bases). Germline lookup yields CDR1 DFQATT and CDR2 SNEGSKA (reference sequence). Trimming removed 3 bases at V and 5 bases at J, with 8 bases between. The CDR3 runs 12 residues. The CDR3 DNA reads as TGCAGTGCTAGTGCAGGGGATCAGCCCCAGCATTTT. This gives the protein CSASAGDQPQHF.

The chain joins TRBV5-1 to TRBJ2-6, with D maybe TRBD1 (6 bases). V lost 4 bases and J 1 base, leaving 15 bases between the germline ends. This CDR3 is 17 amino acids long. CDR1 is SGHRS, CDR2 YFSETQ, per germline. The CDR3 reads CASSSSGGQSGANVLTF. In nucleotides, the CDR3 is TGCGCCAGCAGCAGTAGTGGCGGACAGTCTGGGGCCAACGTCCTGACTTTC.

CDR3: CASSADQDRDQETQYF. CDR3 DNA: TGTGCCAGCAGCGCGGACCAGGACAGGGACCAAGAGACCCAGTACTTC. This chain links TRBV5-5 with TRBJ2-5; 8 nucleotides agree with TRBD1. V trimming: 4 bases; J trimming: 0 bases; junction bases outside the gene matches: 8. Germline CDR1 and CDR2: SGHKS and YYEKEE (reference sequence). This CDR3 spans 16 amino acids. Drawing the rest from reference TRBV5-5 and TRBJ2-5, the complete variable domain is DAGVTQSPTHLIKTRGQQVTLRCSPISGHKSVSWYQQVLGQGPQFIFQYYEKEERGRGNFPDRFSARQFPNYSSELNVNALLLGDSALYLCASSADQDRDQETQYFGPGTRLLVL.

A few counts support this clone. The gene calls are TRBV5-1 and TRBJ1-2, with a tentative D call TRBD1 (6 bases). Germline V gene data show CDR1 as SGHRS and CDR2 as YFSETQ. The CDR3 runs 14 residues. Trimming left V 0 bases short and J 7 bases short, with 13 bases between. This chain's CDR3 is CASSLDRDRRGYTF. The CDR3, as DNA: TGCGCCAGCAGCTTGGACAGGGACCGACGTGGCTACACCTTC.

J is TRBJ2-7 and V is TRBV9; 7 positions agree with TRBD1. The CDR3 spans 14 residues. Germline values: CDR1 SGDLS, CDR2 YYNGEE. After removal of 4 bases from V and 4 bases from J, the junction contained 8 bases not matched to a gene. CDR3 loop: CASSPRGTDYEQYF. The CDR3 DNA reads TGTGCCAGCAGCCCCCGAGGGACAGATTACGAGCAGTACTTC.

With respect to this clone: The junction departs from germline at one end; a sequencing error may be responsible. The chain couples TRBV5-1 to TRBJ2-7; TRBD1 matches 7 bases. The CDR3 is made up of 14 amino acids. The germline V gene has CDR1 SGHRS and CDR2 YFSETQ. In DNA, the CDR3 is TGCGCCAGCAGCTTGGGACCTGACTCCGGGACAGTTACCTTC. Its translation is CASSLGPDSGTVTF.

This clone showed up just once. The chain carries TRBV6-5 and TRBJ2-5; 12 bases are shared with TRBD2. V was clipped by 7 bases and J by 11 bases; unmatched bases: 11. Germline V gene lookup returns CDR1 MNHEY and CDR2 SVGAGI. The CDR3 contains 14 residues. The CDR3 bases are TGTGCCAGCACGGATCGGACTAGCGGGGACCCTCAGTACTTC. Protein product: CASTDRTSGDPQYF.

Judged by abundance, this clone is medium-sized. CDR3 sequence: CATSREVDRPYGYTF. The CDR3 DNA reads as TGTGCCACCAGCAGAGAAGTTGACAGACCCTATGGCTACACCTTC. The chain joins TRBV15 to TRBJ1-2, with D possibly being TRBD1 (5 bases). Germline assignment: CDR1 LNHNV and CDR2 YYDKDF (reference sequence). The CDR3 runs 15 residues. Trimming removed 0 bases from V and 4 bases from J, with 12 bases in between.